These 7 T cell receptor beta chains were all obtained from the same sample, sequenced in a study of CD8 T cells in ankylosing spondylitis. One entry per CDR3 protein results from TCRdb running MiXCR on the 5' RACE reads. The sample lists approximately 350,000 distinct CDR3 sequences, roughly 20% occurring once. The sequencing input was blood, either unsorted or a sorted T cell fraction (not recorded which). Every receptor here comes from a male donor with ankylosing spondylitis or in good health (not recorded which).

The chain uses TRBV16 and TRBJ1-4; TRBD1 agrees at 7 bases. There are 17 residues in the CDR3. V lost 0 bases, J lost 4 bases, and 8 bases stayed unmatched. Germline V lookup: CDR1 KGHSY, CDR2 FQNENV. The CDR3 protein is CASSQSSNRGHNEKLFF. For the CDR3, the DNA is TGTGCCAGCAGCCAATCCAGCAACAGGGGCCATAATGAAAAACTGTTTTTT.

The chain has TRBV4-2 and TRBJ2-1; no clear D. The germline V and J ends were trimmed by 0 bases and 6 bases, with 15 bases remaining between them. In germline, CDR1 is LGHNA, CDR2 YNFKEQ. The CDR3 covers 16 residues. This chain's CDR3 is CASSQDRTSPSNEQFF. In DNA, the CDR3 is TGTGCCAGCAGCCAAGATCGGACCTCCCCCAGCAATGAGCAGTTCTTC.

This clonotype was found a few times. J is TRBJ2-1 and V is TRBV12-3 or TRBV12-4, with a possible D match to TRBD1 (5 bases). CDR3 length: 15 amino acids. The V gene lost 0 bases and the J gene lost 5 bases, with 11 bases spanning the gap. The CDR3 spells CASSLAQGVNNEQFF. CDR3 nucleotides: TGTGCCAGCAGTTTAGCCCAGGGCGTTAACAATGAGCAGTTCTTC.

The chain joins TRBV12-3 or TRBV12-4 to TRBJ2-3, with unresolved D. V lost 5 bases to trimming and J lost 2 bases, with 8 bases between them. This CDR3 has 13 amino acids. Here the CDR3 DNA reads TGTGCCAGCAGTCCCGATCACACAGATACGCAGTATTTT. As protein: CASSPDHTDTQYF.

The chain carries TRBV9 and TRBJ2-3, with D possibly called TRBD1 or TRBD2 (5 bases each). The CDR3 length is 15 residues. Germline CDR1 and CDR2: SGDLS and YYNGEE. The V and J ends lost 0 bases and 1 base respectively, with 9 bases between them. The CDR3 DNA is TGTGCCAGCAGCGTAGGGGGGATCCGCACAGATACGCAGTATTTT. As protein: CASSVGGIRTDTQYF.

This rearrangement joins TRBV25-1 to TRBJ2-5; D tentatively reads TRBD1 or TRBD2 (5 bases each). This CDR3 region has 14 residues. V lost 5 bases to trimming and J lost 1 base, with 11 bases between them. Germline assignment: CDR1 MGHDK and CDR2 SYGVNS. Here the CDR3 DNA reads TGTGCCAGCAGTCCGGACGGGGCCCAAGAGACCCAGTACTTC. It is translated as CASSPDGAQETQYF. The variable domain in full, with the rest retrieved from reference TRBV25-1 and TRBJ2-5, is EADIYQTPRYLVIGTGKKITLECSQTMGHDKMYWYQQDPGMELHLIHYSYGVNSTEKGDLSSESTVSRIRTEHFPLTLESARPSHTSQYLCASSPDGAQETQYFGPGTRLLVL.

This clonotype has a handful of counts. The chain couples TRBV7-9 to TRBJ2-5; 9 bases line up with TRBD1. This CDR3 region has 16 residues. With V trimmed by 5 bases and J by 5 bases, 12 bases remained unmatched. The germline V gene has CDR1 SEHNR and CDR2 FQNEAQ (reference sequence). As DNA, the CDR3 is TGTGCCAGCAGCACCCGACAGGGGGAGAGGAGGGAGACCCAGTACTTC. Protein sequence: CASSTRQGERRETQYF.